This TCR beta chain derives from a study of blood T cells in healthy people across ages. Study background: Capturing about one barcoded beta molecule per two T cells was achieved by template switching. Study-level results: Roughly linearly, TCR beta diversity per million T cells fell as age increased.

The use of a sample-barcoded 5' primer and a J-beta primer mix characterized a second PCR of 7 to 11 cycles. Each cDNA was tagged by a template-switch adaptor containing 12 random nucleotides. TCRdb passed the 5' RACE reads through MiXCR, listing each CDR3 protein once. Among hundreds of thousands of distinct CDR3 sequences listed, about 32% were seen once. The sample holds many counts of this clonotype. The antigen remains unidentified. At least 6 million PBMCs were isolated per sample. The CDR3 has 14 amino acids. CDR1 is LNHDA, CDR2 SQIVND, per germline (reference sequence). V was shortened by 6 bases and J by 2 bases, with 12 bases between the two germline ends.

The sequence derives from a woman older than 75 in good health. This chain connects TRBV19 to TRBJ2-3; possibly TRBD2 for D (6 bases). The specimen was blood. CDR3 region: CASSPGLTTDTQYF. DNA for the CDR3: TGTGCCAGTAGCCCGGGACTGACCACAGATACGCAGTATTTT.